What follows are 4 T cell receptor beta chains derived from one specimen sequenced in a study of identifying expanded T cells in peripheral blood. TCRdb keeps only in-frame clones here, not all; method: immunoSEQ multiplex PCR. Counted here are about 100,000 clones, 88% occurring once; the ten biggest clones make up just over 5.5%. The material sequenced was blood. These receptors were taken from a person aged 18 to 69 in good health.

CDR3 protein: CASSPLGVTSGNTIYF. The CDR3 nucleotides are TGTGCCAGCTCACCGCTGGGAGTTACCTCTGGAAACACCATATATTTT. This sequence joins TRBV18 and TRBJ1-3; D remains ambiguous. V lost 3 bases, J lost 0 bases, and 12 bases lay in between. CDR3 length: 16 residues. The germline CDR1 and CDR2 sequences are KGHSH and LQKENI.

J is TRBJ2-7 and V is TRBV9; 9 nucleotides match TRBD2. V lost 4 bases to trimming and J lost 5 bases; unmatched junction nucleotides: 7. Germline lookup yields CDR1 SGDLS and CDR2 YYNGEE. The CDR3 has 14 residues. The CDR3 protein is CASSSSGSIHEQYF. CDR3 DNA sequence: TGTGCCAGCAGCAGTAGCGGGAGCATCCACGAGCAGTACTTC.

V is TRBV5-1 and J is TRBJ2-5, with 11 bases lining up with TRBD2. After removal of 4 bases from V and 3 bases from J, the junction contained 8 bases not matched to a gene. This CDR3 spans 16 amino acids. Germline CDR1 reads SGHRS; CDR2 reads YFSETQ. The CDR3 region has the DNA TGCGCCAGCAGCCGGGGAGGGACTAGCGGAGAAGAGACCCAGTACTTC. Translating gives CASSRGGTSGEETQYF.

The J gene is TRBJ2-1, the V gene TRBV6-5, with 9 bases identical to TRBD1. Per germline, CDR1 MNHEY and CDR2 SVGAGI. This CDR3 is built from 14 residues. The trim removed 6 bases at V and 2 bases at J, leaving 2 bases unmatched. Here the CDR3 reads CASRGQGTYNEQFF. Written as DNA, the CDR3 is TGTGCCAGCAGAGGACAGGGGACCTACAATGAGCAGTTCTTC.